The 18 T cell receptor beta chains presented below share a single source sample, sequenced in a study of blood T cells in healthy people across ages. Primers used in a second PCR of roughly 7 to 12 cycles were a sample-barcoded 5' primer and a J-beta primer mix. Each CDR3 protein gets one entry after TCRdb re-called the 5' RACE reads with MiXCR. Here the sample spans about 1.8 million distinct CDR3 sequences, 40% to 55% being singletons. The specimen was blood. These receptors came from a woman aged 40-49 years in good health.

The chain is built from TRBV7-3 and TRBJ2-7, with 9 bases identical to TRBD2. The end of the DNA is better explained by TRBJ2-4, so the J call may be wrong. CDR1 and CDR2 (germline): SGHTA, FQGTGA. The CDR3 is made up of 14 amino acids. The CDR3 here is CASARGGGENIQYF. CDR3 bases: TGTGCCAGCGCCCGAGGCGGGGGGGAAAACATTCAGTACTTC.

This rearrangement joins TRBV4-1 to TRBJ2-5, with 7 positions matching TRBD1. Near its end, the DNA agrees better with TRBJ2-7, so the J call may be wrong. CDR1 is MGHRA, CDR2 YSYEKL, per germline. The CDR3 length is 16 residues. CDR3 coding DNA: TGCGCCAGCAGCCAAGATGCCGGGACAGAGGTCTACGAGCAGTACTTC. Translated: CASSQDAGTEVYEQYF.

A few counts support this clonotype. The rearrangement uses TRBV11-2 and TRBJ2-5, with 9 bases lining up with TRBD1. Unmatched junction bases numbered 1, after V lost 4 bases and J lost 1 base. The germline V gene has CDR1 SGHAT and CDR2 FQNNGV. This CDR3 region has 14 residues. The CDR3 region is CASSSQGAQETQYF. DNA for the CDR3: TGTGCCAGCAGCTCACAGGGGGCCCAAGAGACCCAGTACTTC.

The genes are TRBV5-1 and TRBJ2-6; 11 positions agree with TRBD2. This CDR3 is 15 amino acids long. V dropped 5 bases and J dropped 8; count of bases not matched to a gene: 6. Germline CDR1 SGHRS, CDR2 YFSETQ. The chain's CDR3 is CASSDTSGSTNVLTF. The CDR3 DNA sequence: TGCGCCAGCAGTGATACTAGCGGGAGTACCAACGTCCTGACTTTC.

This clonotype was detected only a few times. The chain links TRBV20-1 to TRBJ2-1; 7 bases line up with TRBD1. Trimming cost V 3 bases and J 5 bases; bases outside gene matches: 7. This CDR3 spans 14 amino acids. Per germline, CDR1 DFQATT and CDR2 SNEGSKA (reference sequence). The CDR3 coding sequence is TGCAGTGCTAGGAGGGGGCCTCGGAACAATGAGCAGTTCTTC. This encodes CSARRGPRNNEQFF.

The chain employs TRBV24-1 and TRBJ2-5; 8 bases are a match to TRBD1. Germline V gene sequence: CDR1 KGHDR, CDR2 SFDVKD. Trimming at V came to 4 bases and at J to 2 bases, leaving 14 bases not matched to a gene. This CDR3 spans 18 amino acids. In DNA, the CDR3 is TGTGCCACCAGTGACCCAACCGACAGGGGATCGGAACAAGAGACCCAGTACTTC. Translation: CATSDPTDRGSEQETQYF.

This clonotype was detected once. The chain employs TRBV27 and TRBJ1-2; 7 bases line up with TRBD1. The germline V gene has CDR1 MNHEY and CDR2 SMNVEV (reference sequence). The V gene end was trimmed by 7 bases and the J gene end by 1 base; junction bases not matched to a gene: 9. This CDR3 spans 15 amino acids. Here the CDR3 reads CASIGWTGDNYGYTF. The CDR3 DNA reads TGTGCCAGCATTGGGTGGACAGGAGATAACTATGGCTACACCTTC.

The chain links TRBV6-6 to TRBJ2-7, with no clear D. The end of the DNA fits TRBJ2-5 better, so the J call may be wrong. Germline assignment: CDR1 MNHNY and CDR2 SVGAGI (reference sequence). The CDR3 contains 13 residues. The DNA for the CDR3 is TGTGCCAGCAGCCCCGCTATGAGCGAGACCCAGTACTTC. This codes for CASSPAMSETQYF.

This clonotype was counted between two and nine times. The rearrangement joins TRBV10-3 to TRBJ2-3; tentatively, D is TRBD1 (6 bases). In germline, CDR1 is ENHRY, CDR2 SYGVKD. CDR3 size: 15 residues. Between the trimmed V and J ends, which lost 2 bases and 5 bases, there was a span of 14 bases. CDR3 DNA sequence: TGTGCCATCAGTGAGACAGGGCAAGCGAGAGATACGCAGTATTTT. Translating gives CAISETGQARDTQYF.

The CDR3 loop reads CASSTPRQSNEQFF. CDR3 DNA: TGTGCCAGCAGTACCCCTCGACAGTCCAATGAGCAGTTCTTC. V gene TRBV6-2 or TRBV6-3 combines with J gene TRBJ2-1, with D possibly TRBD1 on 5 matching bases. CDR3 size: 14 residues. V dropped 5 bases and J dropped 6 bases, with 14 bases sitting between them. The V gene's germline CDR1 is MNHEY and CDR2 SVGEGT.

The chain couples TRBV4-3 to TRBJ2-3; 10 bases map to TRBD2. Trimming cost V 0 bases and J 0 bases; bases outside gene matches: 12. The CDR3 has 20 residues. Germline V gene sequence: CDR1 LGHNA, CDR2 YSLEER. The chain's CDR3 is CASSQDLGTSGARSTDTQYF. The CDR3 nucleotides are TGCGCCAGCAGCCAAGATCTAGGTACTAGCGGGGCCCGTAGCACAGATACGCAGTATTTT.

This clonotype was seen a few times. The J gene is TRBJ1-2, the V gene TRBV18; tentative D call: TRBD1 (6 bases). V was trimmed by 8 bases and J by 4 bases, leaving 14 bases between them. Germline V gives CDR1 KGHSH, CDR2 LQKENI. There are 13 residues in the CDR3. CDR3 protein: CASSPPQGYGYTF. The CDR3, as DNA: TGTGCCAGCAGTCCGCCACAGGGCTATGGCTACACCTTC. The whole variable domain, remainder taken from reference TRBV18 and TRBJ1-2, is NAGVMQNPRHLVRRRGQEARLRCSPMKGHSHVYWYRQLPEEGLKFMVYLQKENIIDESGMPKERFSAEFPKEGPSILRIQQVVRGDSAAYFCASSPPQGYGYTFGSGTRLTVV.

The J gene is TRBJ2-7, the V gene TRBV7-8; D unclear. Per germline, CDR1 SGHVS and CDR2 FQNEAQ. The CDR3 has 13 residues. The ends were cut back, 1 base at V and 4 bases at J, with 8 bases in the middle. The CDR3 reads CASSLESKYEQYF. The CDR3 DNA follows: TGTGCCAGCAGCTTAGAGTCCAAATACGAGCAGTACTTC.

V is TRBV5-1 and J is TRBJ2-3; D is ambiguous. CDR3 length: 14 amino acids. V was shortened by 0 bases and J by 8 bases, with 13 bases between the two germline ends. From germline, CDR1 is SGHRS and CDR2 YFSETQ. Written as DNA, the CDR3 is TGCGCCAGCAGCTTGGAGTCGGCTCGCGGTACGCAGTATTTT. It translates to CASSLESARGTQYF.

This clonotype came up once. J is TRBJ2-3 and V is TRBV2; the match to TRBD2 covers 13 bases. The J segment lost 0 bases and the V segment lost 9 bases, leaving 9 bases of the junction unmatched. CDR3 size: 17 residues. In germline, CDR1 is SNHLY, CDR2 FYNNEI. The CDR3 region has the DNA TGTGCCAGGACCGGGACTAGCGGGGACGTGAGCACAGATACGCAGTATTTT. This encodes CARTGTSGDVSTDTQYF.

The rearrangement uses TRBV28 and TRBJ2-1; 7 positions agree with TRBD1. Trimming cost V 9 bases and J 7 bases; bases outside gene matches: 15. This CDR3 has 15 amino acids. CDR1 MDHEN and CDR2 SYDVKM come from the germline V gene. The CDR3 sequence is CASLTGTASLNEQFF. The CDR3 DNA reads TGTGCCAGTTTGACCGGGACAGCTTCGTTGAATGAGCAGTTCTTC.

The chain combines TRBV20-1 with TRBJ2-5, with D tentatively TRBD2 (6 bases). Germline assignment: CDR1 DFQATT and CDR2 SNEGSKA (reference sequence). V was shortened by 3 bases and J by 13 bases, with 6 bases between the two germline ends. The CDR3 sequence is 8 residues long. The CDR3, as DNA: TGCAGTGCTAGCGGGGGGTACTTC. Its translation is CSASGGYF.

This clonotype has a handful of counts. The gene calls are TRBV29-1 and TRBJ1-4; TRBD1 might be the D (6 bases). The CDR3 runs 16 residues. Germline-derived CDR1 and CDR2 are SQVTM and ANQGSEA. V was clipped by 4 bases and J by 3 bases, with 18 bases between them. CDR3 bases: TGCAGCGTTGTGGGCAGGGGAATTGCGGCTAATGAAAAACTGTTTTTT. As protein: CSVVGRGIAANEKLFF. The variable domain in full, completed from reference TRBV29-1 and TRBJ1-4, reads SAVISQKPSRDICQRGTSLTIQCQVDSQVTMMFWYRQQPGQSLTLIATANQGSEATYESGFVIDKFPISRPNLTFSTLTVSNMSPEDSSIYLCSVVGRGIAANEKLFFGSGTQLSVL.